What follows are 23 T cell receptor beta chains derived from one specimen sequenced in a study of blood T cell repertoires in COVID-19. Assay used: immunoSEQ multiplex PCR; TCRdb lists only in-frame clones, some missing. The data hold just under 80,000 clones, with 80% observed a single time. The sequencing input was peripheral blood. All receptors come from a woman aged 65 to 85 with acute or convalescent COVID-19.

The chain links TRBV5-1 to TRBJ1-1, with D possibly being TRBD1 (6 bases). Germline values: CDR1 SGHRS, CDR2 YFSETQ. V lost 1 base and J 1 base, leaving 8 bases between the germline ends. This CDR3 spans 14 amino acids. CDR3 region: CASSLWTENTEAFF. The CDR3 DNA reads TGCGCCAGCAGCTTGTGGACAGAGAACACTGAAGCTTTCTTT.

The chain links TRBV4-1 to TRBJ2-1, with D maybe TRBD1 (6 bases). The germline V and J ends were trimmed by 0 bases and 3 bases, with 12 bases remaining between them. Germline assignment: CDR1 MGHRA and CDR2 YSYEKL. CDR3 length equals 16 residues. CDR3 protein: CASSQERGGGYNEQFF. In DNA form, the CDR3 reads TGCGCCAGCAGCCAAGAACGAGGGGGTGGCTACAATGAGCAGTTCTTC.

The rearrangement links TRBV3-1 (or the pseudogene TRBV3-2) to TRBJ2-7; possibly TRBD2 for D (5 bases). Germline V CDR1 and CDR2: LGHDT, YNNKEL (reference sequence). There are 14 residues in the CDR3. Trimming shortened V by 4 bases and J by 3 bases, and 13 bases separated the two germline ends. CDR3 coding DNA: TGTGCCAGCAGCCCCGGCCGGGGAAACTACGAGCAGTACTTC. It is translated as CASSPGRGNYEQYF.

V usage is TRBV28 and J usage is TRBJ2-2; 10 bases are shared with TRBD1. V shed 6 bases and J 4 bases; nucleotides not matched to a gene: 2. The CDR3 is 14 residues long. Germline V gives CDR1 MDHEN, CDR2 SYDVKM. The CDR3 loop reads CASRGTGVTGELFF. The CDR3 DNA is TGTGCCAGCAGAGGGACAGGGGTCACCGGGGAGCTGTTTTTT.

The chain links TRBV14 to TRBJ2-1, with D maybe TRBD1 (7 bases). The CDR3 loop spans 15 amino acids. The ends were cut back, 2 bases at V and 9 bases at J, with 17 bases in the middle. Germline CDR1 SGHDN, CDR2 FVKESK. The DNA of the CDR3 is TGTGCCAGCAGCCAAATCGACAGGGACTTCGGTGAGCAGTTCTTC. It yields the protein CASSQIDRDFGEQFF.

The gene calls are TRBV2 and TRBJ1-5; D may be TRBD1 (5 bases). V was shortened by 7 bases and J by 5 bases, with 18 bases between the two germline ends. The CDR3 sequence is 15 residues long. Germline CDR1 SNHLY, CDR2 FYNNEI. The CDR3 region is CASNPDIGGDQPQHF. CDR3 DNA sequence: TGTGCCAGCAACCCGGACATCGGGGGAGATCAGCCCCAGCATTTT.

The V call is TRBV7-9, the J call TRBJ2-7; 8 bases are a match to TRBD1. CDR1 is SEHNR and CDR2 is FQNEAQ in the germline V gene (reference sequence). V gave up 5 bases and J gave up 3 bases; unmatched junction bases: 9. The CDR3 covers 15 residues. As DNA, the CDR3 is TGTGCCAGCAGCGCCCCGGACAGGGCCCTCTACGAGCAGTACTTC. Residues: CASSAPDRALYEQYF.

V is TRBV5-1 and J is TRBJ1-1, with no clear D. The CDR3 length is 13 residues. Germline V gives CDR1 SGHRS, CDR2 YFSETQ. V was pared by 4 bases and J by 5 bases, with 12 bases between. In DNA, the CDR3 is TGCGCCAGCAGCCCCAGGATGTGGACTGAAGCTTTCTTT. Translating it yields CASSPRMWTEAFF.

For the CDR3, the DNA is TGTGCCAGCAGTTCCTCCCCCCGTCCCCTCCACTTT. Amino acid sequence: CASSSSPRPLHF. The chain combines TRBV12-3 or TRBV12-4 with TRBJ1-6, with no clear D. This CDR3 region has 12 residues. Trimming cost V 4 bases and J 13 bases, with 11 bases left between them.

This chain links TRBV6-5 with TRBJ1-6; D not resolved. This CDR3 has 12 amino acids. Germline CDR1 reads MNHEY; CDR2 reads SVGAGI. Trimming stripped 6 bases from V and 3 bases from J, with 3 bases between. The CDR3 loop is CASSRYNSPLHF. DNA for the CDR3: TGTGCCAGCAGCCGCTATAATTCACCCCTCCACTTT.

This clone was found once. The genes are TRBV11-2 and TRBJ2-7; D is possibly TRBD1 (6 bases). The ends were cut back, 2 bases at V and 3 bases at J, with 11 bases in the middle. The CDR3 spans 14 residues. Germline-derived CDR1 and CDR2 are SGHAT and FQNNGV. The CDR3 bases are TGTGCCAGCAGCTTAACAGGGCTATACTACGAGCAGTACTTC. Protein product: CASSLTGLYYEQYF. Together with reference TRBV11-2 and TRBJ2-7, the CDR3 gives the full variable domain: EAGVAQSPRYKIIEKRQSVAFWCNPISGHATLYWYQQILGQGPKLLIQFQNNGVVDDSQLPKDRFSAERLKGVDSTLKIQPAKLEDSAVYLCASSLTGLYYEQYFGPGTRLTVT.

The chain combines TRBV5-5 with TRBJ2-1; TRBD2 agrees at 11 bases. In germline, CDR1 is SGHKS, CDR2 YYEKEE (reference sequence). This CDR3 comprises 12 residues. V shed 1 base, J shed 16 bases, and the junction held 4 bases outside the gene matches. CDR3: CASSLTSGGRFF. The CDR3 nucleotides are TGTGCCAGCAGCTTGACTAGCGGGGGCCGTTTCTTC.

The CDR3, as DNA: TGTGCCAGCAGTTTTTTGGCGGGGGGAGCTTACGAGCAGTACTTC. Translation gives CASSFLAGGAYEQYF. The chain uses TRBV27 and TRBJ2-7, with TRBD2 identical over 8 bases. J was trimmed by 4 bases and V by 3 bases; bases with no gene match: 8. This CDR3 is 15 amino acids long. Germline V gives CDR1 MNHEY, CDR2 SMNVEV (reference sequence).

The V call is TRBV7-2, the J call TRBJ2-3; unclear D gene. The CDR3 contains 12 residues. The V end lost 4 bases, the J end lost 4 bases, and 6 bases lay between the germline ends. Germline CDR1 and CDR2: SGHTA and FQGNSA. CDR3 sequence (DNA): TGTGCCAGCAGCTCTCTCTCAGATACGCAGTATTTT. Protein product: CASSSLSDTQYF.

The rearrangement joins TRBV7-3 to TRBJ1-2; D is perhaps TRBD1 (5 bases). CDR1 and CDR2 from the germline V gene are SGHTA and FQGTGA. The CDR3 runs to 12 residues. V was clipped by 4 bases and J by 8 bases, with 11 bases between them. The CDR3 DNA reads TGTGCCAGCAGCTCGGGGGTGGACGGCTACACCTTC. Its protein is CASSSGVDGYTF.

V is TRBV6-5 and J is TRBJ1-1, with 11 bases identical to TRBD1. CDR1 is MNHEY and CDR2 is SVGAGI in the germline V gene. The CDR3 has 15 residues. V lost 6 bases, J lost 3 bases, and 6 bases stayed unmatched. CDR3 DNA: TGTGCCAGCAGCCGACGGGACAGGGGGGACACTGAAGCTTTCTTT. Protein: CASSRRDRGDTEAFF.

The chain couples TRBV19 to TRBJ2-6, with TRBD1 matching over 9 bases. Germline CDR1 LNHDA, CDR2 SQIVND (reference sequence). The V gene end was trimmed by 6 bases and the J gene end by 0 bases; junction bases not matched to a gene: 3. The CDR3 totals 16 residues. The CDR3 DNA sequence: TGTGCCAGTAGGCCGGGACAGGGCTCTGGGGCCAACGTCCTGACTTTC. It yields the protein CASRPGQGSGANVLTF.

V and J are TRBV13 and TRBJ2-2; tentatively, D is TRBD1 (5 bases). The CDR3 consists of 15 residues. The V end lost 1 base, the J end lost 4 bases, and 10 bases lay between the germline ends. The germline CDR1 and CDR2 sequences are PRHDT and FYEKMQ (reference sequence). The CDR3 is CASSLVRQFTGELFF. CDR3 coding DNA: TGTGCCAGCAGCTTAGTGCGACAGTTCACCGGGGAGCTGTTTTTT.

The sample holds a few counts of this clone. J is TRBJ1-2 and V is TRBV19, with 9 bases fitting TRBD1. The CDR3 has 17 residues. The J segment lost 0 bases and the V segment lost 3 bases, leaving 8 bases of the junction unmatched. Germline CDR1 reads LNHDA; CDR2 reads SQIVND (reference sequence). CDR3 in amino acids: CASSMGDRDWANYGYTF. DNA of the CDR3: TGTGCCAGTAGTATGGGGGACAGGGATTGGGCTAACTATGGCTACACCTTC.

The rearrangement uses TRBV19 and TRBJ2-1; TRBD2 agrees at 8 bases. CDR1 LNHDA and CDR2 SQIVND come from the germline V gene (reference sequence). The CDR3 extends over 16 amino acids. After removal of 0 bases from V and 3 bases from J, the junction contained 4 bases not matched to a gene. The CDR3 DNA follows: TGTGCCAGTAGTATAGAAAAGCGGGGGAGCTACAATGAGCAGTTCTTC. Protein: CASSIEKRGSYNEQFF.

V usage is TRBV6-5 and J usage is TRBJ1-6; 8 nucleotides match TRBD1. Germline V gene sequence: CDR1 MNHEY, CDR2 SVGAGI. V shed 3 bases and J 10 bases; nucleotides not matched to a gene: 8. The CDR3 has 15 amino acids. The CDR3 is CASSYGDRGTSPLHF. The CDR3 DNA reads TGTGCCAGCAGTTATGGAGACAGGGGAACCTCACCCCTCCACTTT.

The rearrangement links TRBV4-1 to TRBJ2-3; possible D gene TRBD2, 6 bases. The germline gives CDR1 MGHRA, CDR2 YSYEKL. This CDR3 region has 19 residues. With 0 bases removed from V and 2 bases from J, the gap between germline ends came to 21 bases. The CDR3 DNA reads as TGCGCCAGCAGCCAAGAAGACCACTGGGGGGTAGGGGACACAGATACGCAGTATTTT. This translates into CASSQEDHWGVGDTDTQYF.

The genes are TRBV14 and TRBJ2-2; 13 nucleotides match TRBD2. Germline trimming cut 0 bases from V and 0 bases from J; bases unmatched to any gene: 10. The CDR3 extends over 21 amino acids. Germline CDR1 SGHDN, CDR2 FVKESK. The CDR3 loop reads CASSQEVSTSGGTTNTGELFF. CDR3 sequence (DNA): TGTGCCAGCAGCCAAGAAGTGTCGACTAGCGGGGGGACCACGAACACCGGGGAGCTGTTTTTT.